This is a list of T cell receptor beta chains from one sample in a study of blood T cell repertoires in COVID-19. Profiled with immunoSEQ multiplex PCR; TCRdb holds only in-frame clones, not every one. The data contain about 260,000 clones, 88% of them singletons. Sequencing was done on a sample of peripheral blood. These receptors were obtained from a woman in her twenties or thirties with COVID-19, enrolled during active disease. Both conserved end residues are part of each CDR3. D genes are given only for firm matches. Clone size is stated in some rows and not others, as once, few, many or a class when expanded.

d_gene: TRBD2
abundance: -
j_gene: TRBJ2-1
v_gene: TRBV7-2
CDR3aa: CASSLATGAGGSEQFF
CDR3nt: TGTGCCAGCAGCTTAGCGACGGGAGCGGGGGGGAGTGAGCAGTTCTTC

d_gene: TRBD1
abundance: -
j_gene: TRBJ1-2
v_gene: TRBV18
CDR3aa: CASSRDRGYGYTF
CDR3nt: TGTGCCAGCAGCCGGGACAGAGGATATGGCTACACCTTC

d_gene: -
abundance: -
j_gene: TRBJ2-1
v_gene: TRBV11-3
CDR3aa: CASSPLGAWNEQFF
CDR3nt: TGTGCCAGCAGCCCCCTGGGCGCCTGGAATGAGCAGTTCTTC

d_gene: -
abundance: -
j_gene: TRBJ1-2
v_gene: TRBV4-2
CDR3aa: CASSPHTSGGYTF
CDR3nt: TGTGCCAGCAGCCCCCATACGAGCGGAGGCTACACCTTC

d_gene: -
abundance: few
j_gene: TRBJ1-4
v_gene: TRBV30
CDR3aa: CAWRARATNEKLFF
CDR3nt: TGTGCCTGGAGGGCCCGGGCAACTAATGAAAAACTGTTTTTT

d_gene: -
abundance: once
j_gene: TRBJ1-6
v_gene: TRBV4-3
CDR3aa: CASSQAGVDSPLHF
CDR3nt: TGCGCCAGCAGCCAAGCCGGGGTGGATTCACCCCTCCACTTT

d_gene: TRBD2
abundance: few
j_gene: TRBJ2-1
v_gene: TRBV9
CDR3aa: CASSVLSGSRISSYNEQFF
CDR3nt: TGTGCCAGCAGCGTTCTTAGCGGGAGTCGAATTAGCTCCTACAATGAGCAGTTCTTC

d_gene: TRBD2
abundance: -
j_gene: TRBJ2-2
v_gene: TRBV9
CDR3aa: CASSFRAGLAGSTGELFF
CDR3nt: TGTGCCAGCAGCTTTAGGGCGGGACTAGCGGGAAGCACCGGGGAGCTGTTTTTT

d_gene: TRBD1
abundance: -
j_gene: TRBJ1-4
v_gene: TRBV4-2
CDR3aa: CASSQDFRTGSYEKLFF
CDR3nt: TGTGCCAGCAGCCAAGACTTTCGGACAGGGTCGTATGAAAAACTGTTTTTT

d_gene: TRBD1
abundance: -
j_gene: TRBJ1-1
v_gene: TRBV5-1
CDR3aa: CASSFGTGGGTEAFF
CDR3nt: TGCGCCAGCAGCTTCGGGACAGGGGGAGGAACTGAAGCTTTCTTT

d_gene: TRBD2
abundance: -
j_gene: TRBJ2-3
v_gene: TRBV6-1
CDR3aa: CASSETAGGTDTQYF
CDR3nt: TGTGCCAGCAGTGAAACAGCGGGGGGCACAGATACGCAGTATTTT

d_gene: -
abundance: -
j_gene: TRBJ1-1
v_gene: TRBV21-1
CDR3aa: CASSKYSTDEAFF
CDR3nt: TGTGCCAGCAGCAAATACTCGACAGATGAAGCTTTCTTT

d_gene: -
abundance: -
j_gene: TRBJ1-2
v_gene: TRBV19
CDR3aa: CASSIRAGKNYGYTF
CDR3nt: TGTGCCAGTAGTATACGGGCAGGGAAGAACTATGGCTACACCTTC

d_gene: -
abundance: -
j_gene: TRBJ1-6
v_gene: TRBV10-2
CDR3aa: CASSWLGGSPLHF
CDR3nt: TGCGCCAGCAGTTGGTTGGGAGGATCACCCCTCCACTTT

d_gene: -
abundance: -
j_gene: TRBJ1-2
v_gene: TRBV20-1
CDR3aa: CSARQGTLGTF
CDR3nt: TGCAGTGCGCGGCAGGGGACCTTAGGTACCTTC

d_gene: TRBD1
abundance: -
j_gene: TRBJ1-2
v_gene: TRBV19
CDR3aa: CASSVGGTGGLTDYGYTF
CDR3nt: TGTGCCAGTAGTGTTGGCGGGACAGGGGGACTGACTGACTATGGCTACACCTTC

d_gene: -
abundance: -
j_gene: TRBJ2-1
v_gene: TRBV21-1
CDR3aa: CASSQEFRSSGRTVNYNEQFF
CDR3nt: TGTGCCAGCAGCCAAGAATTTCGGAGTAGCGGGAGGACCGTAAACTACAATGAGCAGTTCTTC

d_gene: TRBD1
abundance: -
j_gene: TRBJ2-4
v_gene: TRBV9
CDR3aa: CASSANDRGLDIQYF
CDR3nt: TGTGCCAGCAGCGCGAACGACAGGGGGTTAGACATTCAGTACTTC

d_gene: TRBD1
abundance: -
j_gene: TRBJ2-5
v_gene: TRBV10-3
CDR3aa: CAISGGQGQETQYF
CDR3nt: TGTGCCATCAGCGGGGGACAGGGTCAGGAGACCCAGTACTTC

d_gene: -
abundance: -
j_gene: TRBJ1-6
v_gene: TRBV28
CDR3aa: CASSLPGINSPLHF
CDR3nt: TGTGCCAGCAGTTTACCAGGAATTAATTCACCCCTCCACTTT

d_gene: TRBD1
abundance: -
j_gene: TRBJ2-7
v_gene: TRBV6-5
CDR3aa: CASRRQGRVYF
CDR3nt: TGTGCCAGCAGGAGACAGGGACGGGTGTACTTC

d_gene: TRBD2
abundance: -
j_gene: TRBJ2-7
v_gene: TRBV24-1
CDR3aa: CATSDPGTSGSINEQYF
CDR3nt: TGTGCCACCAGTGATCCCGGGACTAGCGGGAGTATCAACGAGCAGTACTTC

d_gene: -
abundance: -
j_gene: TRBJ2-5
v_gene: TRBV4-2
CDR3aa: CASSQDWQQETQYF
CDR3nt: TGTGCCAGCAGCCAAGACTGGCAGCAAGAGACCCAGTACTTC

d_gene: -
abundance: -
j_gene: TRBJ2-7
v_gene: TRBV4-3
CDR3aa: CASSQGPGSGLSSYEQYF
CDR3nt: TGCGCCAGCAGCCAAGGGCCCGGATCAGGGTTAAGCTCCTACGAGCAGTACTTC